Below are 27 T cell receptor beta chains sequenced from a single sample in a study of blood T cells in healthy people across ages. PCR was performed a second time for 7 to 11 cycles using a sample-barcoded 5' primer and a J-beta primer mix. TCRdb itself ran the 5' RACE reads through MiXCR, one entry per CDR3 protein. The table includes 850,000 to 1,000,000 distinct CDR3 sequences, roughly 51% detected once. The sequenced material came from blood. The receptors stem from a woman aged 60-75 years in good health.

The chain is built from TRBV7-9 and TRBJ2-7; 9 bases map to TRBD2. The J call is uncertain, as TRBJ2-5 better fits the DNA end. This CDR3 region has 16 residues. CDR1 is SEHNR, CDR2 FQNEAQ, per germline (reference sequence). The DNA for the CDR3 is TGTGCCAGCAGCTTAGTGAGTAGCGGGGGACGCGAGACCCAGTACTTC. This gives the protein CASSLVSSGGRETQYF.

CDR3 residues: CASSSGSTSNPRYGYTF. For the CDR3, the DNA is TGCGCCAGCAGCTCCGGGTCGACCAGCAACCCGCGCTATGGCTACACCTTC. V usage is TRBV5-1 and J usage is TRBJ1-2; no clear D gene. CDR1 and CDR2 from the germline V gene are SGHRS and YFSETQ. Trimming shortened V by 3 bases and J by 4 bases, and 22 bases separated the two germline ends. The CDR3 runs 17 residues.

V usage is TRBV20-1 and J usage is TRBJ2-7; 7 nucleotides match TRBD1. The better agreement between TRBJ2-5 and the DNA end casts doubt on the J call. CDR1 DFQATT and CDR2 SNEGSKA come from the germline V gene (reference sequence). The CDR3 covers 14 residues. The CDR3 loop is CSAQPTGLRETQYF. The DNA of the CDR3 is TGCAGTGCTCAACCGACAGGGCTACGGGAGACCCAGTACTTC.

The chain joins TRBV20-1 to TRBJ2-7; TRBD2 aligns across 10 bases. CDR3 length: 17 amino acids. The V gene's germline CDR1 is DFQATT and CDR2 SNEGSKA (reference sequence). Germline trimming cut 6 bases from V and 3 bases from J; bases unmatched to any gene: 17. Here the CDR3 DNA reads TGCAGTGCCAGCCAGCCCAGAACTAGCGGGGTCATCTACGAGCAGTACTTC. It translates to CSASQPRTSGVIYEQYF.

The chain has TRBV5-1 and TRBJ2-3; D remains ambiguous. The ends were cut back, 0 bases at V and 2 bases at J, with 7 bases in the middle. The CDR3 extends over 14 amino acids. Germline V lookup: CDR1 SGHRS, CDR2 YFSETQ. The CDR3 DNA is TGCGCCAGCAGCTTGGTTCTAGACACAGATACGCAGTATTTT. It specifies CASSLVLDTDTQYF.

The chain joins TRBV12-3 or TRBV12-4 to TRBJ1-5, with D tentatively TRBD1 (5 bases). The V gene lost 5 bases and the J gene lost 5 bases, with 28 bases spanning the gap. This CDR3 contains 19 residues. CDR3 sequence reads: CASSHRGISGAFGDQPQHF. The CDR3 DNA reads TGTGCCAGCAGTCACCGGGGGATAAGCGGTGCTTTTGGCGATCAGCCCCAGCATTTT.

This sequence joins TRBV29-1 and TRBJ1-4, with D possibly TRBD1 on 6 matching bases. Deletions cut 6 bases from V and 5 bases from J, with 13 bases between. The CDR3 sequence is 13 residues long. The germline V gene encodes CDR1 SQVTM and CDR2 ANQGSEA. CDR3 in amino acids: CSVQTGGNEKLFF. As DNA, the CDR3 is TGCAGCGTCCAGACAGGTGGGAATGAAAAACTGTTTTTT.

The chain is built from TRBV7-9 and TRBJ2-1; TRBD2 matches at 11 bases. Germline loops: CDR1 SEHNR, CDR2 FQNEAQ (reference sequence). CDR3 size: 14 residues. J gave up 5 bases and V 6 bases, and 3 bases lay outside the gene matches. CDR3 region: CASRWTSGHNEQFF. The CDR3 bases are TGTGCCAGCAGATGGACTAGCGGGCACAATGAGCAGTTCTTC.

This clonotype has more than one count but fewer than ten. This sequence joins TRBV15 and TRBJ2-3, with unresolved D. Germline values: CDR1 LNHNV, CDR2 YYDKDF (reference sequence). The CDR3 length is 11 residues. The ends were cut back, 6 bases at V and 3 bases at J, with 4 bases in the middle. The CDR3 here is CATSETDTQYF. The CDR3 nucleotides are TGTGCCACCAGTGAGACAGATACGCAGTATTTT.

This clonotype was detected a few times. The CDR3 DNA is TGTGCCAGCAGTTTCCGGAGAGGGACAGGCGATGAAAAACTGTTTTTT. It encodes CASSFRRGTGDEKLFF. J is TRBJ1-4 and V is TRBV27; 8 bases line up with TRBD1. Germline-derived CDR1 and CDR2 are MNHEY and SMNVEV (reference sequence). The CDR3 covers 16 residues. After removal of 3 bases from V and 6 bases from J, the junction contained 9 bases not matched to a gene.

The CDR3 DNA reads TGTGCCAGCAGCAGAATCGACAGGGGGCTAGCCAAAAACATTCAGTACTTC. It translates to CASSRIDRGLAKNIQYF. The chain joins TRBV21-1 to TRBJ2-4; the table gives TRBD1 as D, unverified against the DNA. TRBV21-1 is tagged as a pseudogene. The CDR3 loop spans 17 amino acids.

The chain combines TRBV25-1 with TRBJ2-3; D gene unclear. The CDR3 covers 12 residues. Trimming shortened V by 7 bases and J by 5 bases, and 10 bases separated the two germline ends. The germline CDR1 and CDR2 sequences are MGHDK and SYGVNS. Here the CDR3 DNA reads TGTGCCAGCATGGGATCCGGAGATACGCAGTATTTT. This codes for CASMGSGDTQYF.

V gene TRBV2 combines with J gene TRBJ1-1; 10 bases fit TRBD1. This CDR3 has 15 amino acids. V lost 4 bases, J lost 11 bases, and 13 bases stayed unmatched. In germline, CDR1 is SNHLY, CDR2 FYNNEI. CDR3 in amino acids: CASSGGDRGFVLAFF. CDR3 nucleotides: TGTGCCAGCAGTGGGGGGGACAGGGGCTTCGTTTTGGCTTTCTTT.

This chain joins TRBV18 and TRBJ2-7; D possibly corresponds to TRBD1 (6 bases). Trimming shortened V by 3 bases and J by 0 bases, and 9 bases separated the two germline ends. Germline V gene data show CDR1 as KGHSH and CDR2 as LQKENI. This CDR3 region has 14 residues. In DNA, the CDR3 is TGTGCCAGCTCACCCTCGGACAGCTCCTACGAGCAGTACTTC. Encoded protein: CASSPSDSSYEQYF. Full variable domain (outside the CDR3, taken from reference TRBV18 and TRBJ2-7): NAGVMQNPRHLVRRRGQEARLRCSPMKGHSHVYWYRQLPEEGLKFMVYLQKENIIDESGMPKERFSAEFPKEGPSILRIQQVVRGDSAAYFCASSPSDSSYEQYFGPGTRLTVT.

The chain joins TRBV4-2 to TRBJ2-3, with 9 bases that match TRBD2. V was clipped by 0 bases and J by 2 bases; unmatched bases: 6. Germline loops: CDR1 LGHNA, CDR2 YNFKEQ. The CDR3 totals 17 residues. In DNA form, the CDR3 reads TGTGCCAGCAGCCAAGATCCTAGCGGGACCGACACAGATACGCAGTATTTT. Translation gives CASSQDPSGTDTDTQYF.

This clonotype occurred a few times. V is TRBV28 and J is TRBJ2-7; D is unclear. TRBJ2-5 explains the end of the DNA better; the J call may be wrong. Germline V lookup: CDR1 MDHEN, CDR2 SYDVKM. This CDR3 comprises 13 residues. The CDR3 loop reads CASSLSFKETQYF. DNA for the CDR3: TGTGCCAGCAGTTTATCCTTTAAAGAGACCCAGTACTTC.

The rearrangement joins TRBV7-2 to TRBJ2-5; no definite D call. Germline V gives CDR1 SGHTA, CDR2 FQGNSA. V lost 4 bases and J 4 bases, leaving 16 bases between the germline ends. The CDR3 is made up of 15 amino acids. CDR3 loop: CASSSSARAGETQYF. In DNA, the CDR3 is TGTGCCAGCAGCTCCTCCGCTCGGGCTGGAGAGACCCAGTACTTC.

As to this clonotype: Since a far larger clone is one base different, this is likely a read error. The V and J genes are TRBV29-1 and TRBJ1-2; TRBD1 is a possible D gene (5 bases). The germline V gene encodes CDR1 SQVTM and CDR2 ANQGSEA. The CDR3 is 12 amino acids. In DNA form, the CDR3 reads TGCAGCGTTAGCGGGGGAAACTATGTCTACACCTTC. It specifies CSVSGGNYVYTF.

The chain is built from TRBV4-1 and TRBJ1-2; 9 nucleotides match TRBD1. The J segment lost 3 bases and the V segment lost 5 bases, leaving 10 bases of the junction unmatched. Germline V CDR1 and CDR2: MGHRA, YSYEKL. This CDR3 has 16 residues. CDR3 loop: CASSFQQGAVDYGYTF. The DNA of the CDR3 is TGCGCCAGCAGCTTCCAACAGGGGGCAGTAGACTATGGCTACACCTTC.

This clonotype came up many times. Written as DNA, the CDR3 is TGTGCCAGCAACCCTCACACAGATACGCAGTATTTT. Protein product: CASNPHTDTQYF. V and J are TRBV2 and TRBJ2-3, with D unresolved. This CDR3 has 12 amino acids. From germline, CDR1 is SNHLY and CDR2 FYNNEI. Trimming stripped 7 bases from V and 2 bases from J, with 7 bases between.

The chain joins TRBV5-6 to TRBJ2-5; TRBD2 agrees at 7 bases. Per the germline V gene, CDR1 is SGHDT and CDR2 is YYEEEE. The CDR3 has 13 residues. Losses at the gene ends were 4 bases for V and 6 bases for J; bases not matched to a gene: 6. The CDR3 loop reads CASSAVGRKTQYF. The CDR3 DNA follows: TGTGCCAGCAGCGCTGTCGGGAGGAAGACCCAGTACTTC.

The genes are TRBV20-1 and TRBJ2-7, with D perhaps matching TRBD1 or TRBD2 (6 bases each). Trimming left V 4 bases short and J 2 bases short, with 15 bases between. The germline gives CDR1 DFQATT, CDR2 SNEGSKA (reference sequence). CDR3 length: 14 residues. The CDR3 here is CSAISGGGTYEQYF. As DNA, the CDR3 is TGCAGTGCTATATCCGGAGGGGGAACCTACGAGCAGTACTTC.

This clonotype came up a few times. Written as DNA, the CDR3 is TGTGCCAGCCTACCAGTCGCGGGTCGGGACAGGGGGAACACCGGGGAGCTGTTTTTT. This translates into CASLPVAGRDRGNTGELFF. The chain joins TRBV28 to TRBJ2-2; 10 positions agree with TRBD1. Looked up from germline, CDR1 is MDHEN and CDR2 is SYDVKM. Trimming at V came to 8 bases and at J to 1 base, leaving 16 bases not matched to a gene. CDR3 length equals 19 residues.

This sequence joins TRBV29-1 and TRBJ2-3; no definite D call. The CDR3 runs 13 residues. V was shortened by 2 bases and J by 1 base, with 7 bases between the two germline ends. Germline V CDR1 and CDR2: SQVTM, ANQGSEA. CDR3 sequence: CSVEHSRTDTQYF. The CDR3 bases are TGCAGCGTTGAACACAGCCGCACAGATACGCAGTATTTT.

The J gene is TRBJ2-7, the V gene TRBV9; 8 bases agree with TRBD2. The CDR3 sequence is 17 residues long. V lost 0 bases to trimming and J lost 3 bases; unmatched junction nucleotides: 11. Germline loops: CDR1 SGDLS, CDR2 YYNGEE. CDR3 sequence reads: CASSVAGSGGALYEQYF. In DNA form, the CDR3 reads TGTGCCAGCAGCGTAGCAGGGTCCGGGGGGGCCCTCTACGAGCAGTACTTC.

This clonotype was picked up many times. The chain carries TRBV20-1 and TRBJ2-7, with D uncertain. Germline values: CDR1 DFQATT, CDR2 SNEGSKA (reference sequence). Trimming removed 3 bases from V and 5 bases from J, with 8 bases in between. CDR3 size: 11 residues. DNA of the CDR3: TGCAGTGCTAGCCCCATCAACGAGCAGTACTTC. Protein sequence: CSASPINEQYF.

The chain is built from TRBV28 and TRBJ1-1; unclear D gene. Trimming pared 7 bases from V and 6 bases from J, leaving 12 bases between. CDR1 is MDHEN, CDR2 SYDVKM, per germline. The CDR3 has 12 amino acids. CDR3 sequence: CASIPRGSEAFF. CDR3 nucleotides: TGTGCCAGCATCCCCCGTGGGTCTGAAGCTTTCTTT. Full variable domain (remainder filled in from reference TRBV28 and TRBJ1-1): DVKVTQSSRYLVKRTGEKVFLECVQDMDHENMFWYRQDPGLGLRLIYFSYDVKMKEKGDIPEGYSVSREKKERFSLILESASTNQTSMYLCASIPRGSEAFFGQGTRLTVV.